These T cell receptor beta chains were read from a single sample in a study of regulatory T cells in long-lasting Graves disease. TCRdb itself ran the multiplex PCR reads through MiXCR, one entry per CDR3 protein. The sample lists approximately 250,000 distinct CDR3 sequences, about 16% occurring once. The specimen comprised peripheral blood mononuclear cells (PBMCs), sampled at new diagnosis, from a patient treated with antithyroid drugs. These receptors all stem from a female donor with Graves disease. CDR3s include the opening cysteine and the closing phenylalanine or tryptophan. Each record gives: V gene, clone size, D gene, J gene, CDR3 protein, CDR3 DNA. The D gene is left open where the match is weak. Clone size, where shown, is once, few, many, or a class for clones that have expanded.

TRBV24-1	.	.	TRBJ1-2	CATSGGTNYGYTF	TGTGCCACCAGTGGGGGGACTAACTATGGCTACACCTTC
TRBV7-8	few	.	TRBJ2-3	CASSFLPQTEGQDTQYF	TGTGCCAGCAGTTTTCTCCCCCAGACGGAGGGGCAAGATACGCAGTATTTT
TRBV5-5	many	.	TRBJ1-1	CASSFGPARNTEAFF	TGTGCCAGCAGCTTCGGACCGGCCAGGAACACTGAAGCTTTCTTT
TRBV6-1	many	.	TRBJ2-2	CASTDRLGGELFF	TGTGCCAGCACCGACCGACTGGGCGGGGAGCTGTTTTTT
TRBV20-1	many	TRBD2	TRBJ2-1	CSASRLAGYNEQFF	TGCAGTGCTAGTCGACTAGCGGGATACAATGAGCAGTTCTTC
TRBV7-2	many	TRBD2	TRBJ2-5	CASSPLRSGRGRETQYF	TGTGCCAGCAGCCCGTTAAGAAGCGGGAGGGGAAGAGAGACCCAGTACTTC
TRBV4-1	many	TRBD1	TRBJ2-1	CATPGTGATYNEQFF	TGCGCCACCCCCGGGACAGGGGCTACCTACAATGAGCAGTTCTTC
TRBV20-1	.	.	TRBJ2-3	CSAHPREFSDTQYF	TGCAGTGCTCACCCCCGGGAGTTTTCAGATACGCAGTATTTT
TRBV10-3	many	.	TRBJ2-1	CAVTQDLRDEQFF	TGTGCCGTGACCCAGGATTTGCGCGATGAGCAGTTCTTC
TRBV7-9	many	.	TRBJ2-3	CASIRRTAGLTDTQYF	TGTGCCAGCATCCGCCGAACTGCCGGGCTCACAGATACGCAGTATTTT
TRBV3-1	many	TRBD2	TRBJ2-5	CASSHLAGQETQYF	TGTGCCAGCAGCCATCTAGCGGGACAAGAGACCCAGTACTTC
TRBV7-3	.	.	TRBJ2-3	CASSRGTIGTDTQYF	TGTGCCAGCAGCCGCGGGACAATTGGGACAGATACGCAGTATTTT
TRBV5-5	few	.	TRBJ1-1	CASSLAAGFGTEAFF	TGTGCCAGCAGCTTGGCGGCGGGATTTGGCACTGAAGCTTTCTTT
TRBV2	many	TRBD2	TRBJ2-7	CASRGGTSTSVRRYEQYF	TGTGCCAGCAGAGGAGGGACTAGCACGAGCGTGCGTCGCTACGAGCAGTACTTC
TRBV19	many	.	TRBJ2-2	CAGRKGANTGELFF	TGTGCCGGTCGGAAGGGGGCGAACACCGGGGAGCTGTTTTTT
TRBV5-6	many	.	TRBJ1-5	CAGSLAVSSNQPQHF	TGTGCCGGCAGCTTGGCGGTCAGCAGCAATCAGCCCCAGCATTTT
TRBV2	.	TRBD2	TRBJ2-3	CASGGTSGNADTQYF	TGTGCCAGCGGGGGGACTAGCGGGAATGCAGATACGCAGTATTTT
TRBV10-3	many	TRBD1	TRBJ1-4	CATSRDSLNEKLFF	TGTGCCACCAGCCGGGACAGCTTAAATGAAAAACTGTTTTTT
TRBV27	many	.	TRBJ1-1	CASRPWGGPNTEAFF	TGTGCCAGCAGACCCTGGGGGGGACCGAACACTGAAGCTTTCTTT
TRBV20-1	many	.	TRBJ1-2	CSASDRNYGYTF	TGCAGTGCTTCCGACAGGAACTATGGCTACACCTTC
TRBV6-2/TRBV6-3	many	.	TRBJ1-1	CASSVETEAFF	TGTGCCAGCAGTGTGGAAACTGAAGCTTTCTTT
TRBV6-2/TRBV6-3	few	.	TRBJ2-3	CASSPGPGTDTQYF	TGTGCCAGCAGTCCGGGACCCGGGACAGATACGCAGTATTTT
TRBV10-1	many	.	TRBJ2-5	CASSEKGGETQYF	TGCGCCAGCAGTGAGAAAGGGGGAGAGACCCAGTACTTC
TRBV28	many	TRBD2	TRBJ2-2	CASSPRSGRGNTGELFF	TGTGCCAGCAGTCCTAGAAGCGGGAGGGGAAACACCGGGGAGCTGTTTTTT
TRBV28	.	.	TRBJ2-5	CATPDGEQETQYF	TGTGCCACCCCGGACGGCGAGCAAGAGACCCAGTACTTC
TRBV7-7	few	.	TRBJ2-5	CASSSGPNWVEQYF	TGTGCTAGCAGCTCGGGCCCGAATTGGGTGGAACAGTACTTC
TRBV18	many	TRBD2	TRBJ2-3	CASSPGLAGGRDTQYF	TGTGCCAGCTCACCGGGACTAGCGGGAGGAAGAGATACGCAGTATTTT
TRBV20-1	few	.	TRBJ2-3	CSARGGPWGDTQYF	TGCAGTGCTAGAGGGGGGCCCTGGGGAGATACGCAGTATTTT
TRBV7-9	many	.	TRBJ1-1	CASSFGGSGTEAFF	TGTGCCAGCAGCTTTGGTGGCTCGGGCACTGAAGCTTTCTTT
TRBV19	.	.	TRBJ2-1	CASSIDQRLVGSEQFF	TGTGCCAGTAGTATAGATCAGCGGCTAGTGGGTAGTGAGCAGTTCTTC
TRBV24-1	many	.	TRBJ2-1	CATSAPDAAEQFF	TGTGCCACCAGTGCCCCGGACGCTGCTGAGCAGTTCTTC
TRBV20-1	many	TRBD2	TRBJ2-5	CSVTPRLAGETQYF	TGCAGTGTCACGCCCCGGCTAGCGGGAGAGACCCAGTACTTC